Included here is one T cell receptor (beta chain) sequence, with context. Its specific antigen is unknown. The record has no base qualities; no much larger clone is one base away. The immunoSEQ Assay was used to sequence TCRbeta CDR3 regions. After extraction, genomic DNA underwent amplification by bias-controlled multiplex PCR, followed by high-throughput sequencing. As for the authors' bioinformatics: To quantify the absolute abundance of every unique TCRbeta CDR3 region, sequences were collapsed and filtered. Usable DNA was measured by amplifying reference genes present in all nucleated cells, and TCRbeta template counts were normalized to that usable DNA to estimate T cell fraction. Repertoire TCRs were annotated as SARS-CoV-2-specific when V gene, CDR3 amino acid sequence and J gene were exactly matched to a known reactive TCR set. MIRA supplied the reference SARS-CoV-2 TCR set, which was filtered for enrichment in COVID-19-positive ImmuneCODE repertoires so that public or cross-reactive TCRs were removed. Based on the MIRA antigens, annotated TCRs were further analysed at the level of specific ORF or position within ORF. Breadth was defined as the number of annotated unique rearrangements divided by the total number of unique productive rearrangements, and depth was defined as the summed frequency of the annotated unique rearrangements. Two-sided Wilcoxon rank-sum tests were used to compare TCR breadth between groups. Not all clones reach the TCRdb copy of this immuneACCESS table, which keeps in-frame sequences only. Checked studies attribute under half of the gap to unresolved V genes and leave the rest unexplained. V, J and clone size are taken as reported in that table, and D and trimming were inferred from the DNA itself. This sample gives roughly 500,000 clones in total; around 85% of them show up just once. 9.5% to 15% of the sample rests with the top ten.

This entry comes from a study of Ad26.COV2.S vaccination and SARS-CoV-2 variants (dated by TCRdb to the early 2020s). Some background on the complete study: Donors in the vaccine arm were drawn from COV1001, a phase I-IIa trial of Ad26.COV2.S in healthy adults that was multicentre, randomized, double-blind and placebo-controlled. Sequencing of the TCRbeta repertoire served to evaluate the specificity and breadth of SARS-CoV-2-reactive T cell receptors following Ad26.COV2.S vaccination. Blinding of investigators to trial group allocation was maintained during experiments and outcome assessment. The TCR-sequenced set comprised approximately 30 samples: some 20 Ad26.COV2.S vaccine recipients, 5 placebo recipients and 8 SARS-CoV-2 convalescent individuals. Participants in the trial were split at random into five groups of five each, receiving low-dose or high-dose Ad26.COV2.S once or twice, or else placebo on both occasions. Ad26.COV2.S was administered intramuscularly at a dose of 5x10^10 or 1x10^11 viral particles, either as one shot or as two shots given 56 days apart. On the study overall, not on this receptor specifically: The study was not powered to compare responses between vaccine doses or regimens. It was noted by the authors that total T cell responses may have been underestimated by the TCR breadth and depth analyses. Non-spike TCR breadth was comparable between vaccine and placebo recipients, consistent with the vaccine containing only spike. Ad26.COV2.S recipients had higher spike-specific TCR breadth than placebo recipients (P = 0.0014). Substantial breadth of spike-specific CD8+ and CD4+ T cell responses was reported after vaccination.

CDR1 and CDR2 are drawn from the germline V gene: SGHNT, YENEEA. Including the terminal cysteine and phenylalanine, the CDR3 comprises 14 residues. Only the CDR3 part of the read is kept: 42 bases, read in frame from the first base. V loses 4 bases of germline sequence and J loses 6 bases, and the interval between the two ends is 13 bases. Explained via the paper, the treatment or condition label denotes: 15 to 20 received Ad26.COV2.S at low or high dose, single or two shots; about 5 received placebo; per-sample allocation not given. For vaccine and placebo recipients, the sequenced repertoires came from samples collected on day 63 after the first injection. Between 29 July and 7 August 2020, Cohort 1b enrolled about 27 adults aged 18-55 years at one site in Boston, USA. As a vaccine, Ad26.COV2.S was a replication-incompetent adenovirus type 26 vector that expressed a prefusion-stabilized SARS-CoV-2 spike protein derived from the original Wuhan strain.

The chain is made from TRBV11-3 and TRBJ2-1; the D gene cannot be resolved reliably. The receptor comes from a person aged 18-60 years who received the Ad26.COV2.S COVID-19 vaccine or a placebo. The sample here was peripheral blood, taken in a trial of Ad26.COV2.S vaccine versus placebo. The nucleotides read TGTGCCAGCAGCTCCGACCCCACCGGCAATGAGCAGTTCTTC. Its product reads: CASSSDPTGNEQFF.